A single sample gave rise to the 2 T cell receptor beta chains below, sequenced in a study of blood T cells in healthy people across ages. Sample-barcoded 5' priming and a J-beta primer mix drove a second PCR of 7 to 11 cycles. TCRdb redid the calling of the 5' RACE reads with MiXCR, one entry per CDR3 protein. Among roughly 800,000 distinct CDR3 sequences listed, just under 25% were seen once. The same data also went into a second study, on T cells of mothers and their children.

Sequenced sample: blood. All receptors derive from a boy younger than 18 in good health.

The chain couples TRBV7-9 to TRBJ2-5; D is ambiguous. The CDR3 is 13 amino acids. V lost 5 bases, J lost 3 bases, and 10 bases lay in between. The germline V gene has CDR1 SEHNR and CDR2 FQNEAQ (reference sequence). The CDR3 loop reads CASSQLPEETQYF. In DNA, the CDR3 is TGTGCCAGCAGCCAATTACCAGAAGAGACCCAGTACTTC.

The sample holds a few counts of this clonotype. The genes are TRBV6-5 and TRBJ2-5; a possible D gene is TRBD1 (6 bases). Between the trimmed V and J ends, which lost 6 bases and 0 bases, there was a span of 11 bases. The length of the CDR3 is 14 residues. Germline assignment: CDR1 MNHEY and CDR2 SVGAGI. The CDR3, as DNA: TGTGCCAGCAGGAAACAGGGATACCAAGAGACCCAGTACTTC. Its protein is CASRKQGYQETQYF.